Below are 2 T cell receptor beta chains sequenced from a single sample in a study of blood T cells in healthy people across ages. It was with a sample-barcoded 5' primer and a J-beta primer mix that a second PCR of roughly 6 to 12 cycles was run. MiXCR, run by TCRdb on the 5' RACE reads, gives a single entry per CDR3 protein. Counted here are about 1.7 million distinct CDR3 sequences, roughly 27% occurring once; the ten biggest clones make up around 7.7%. Material: blood. These receptors were taken from a woman in her 30s in good health.

This clonotype showed up just a few times. At one boundary the junction diverges from the germline segment, which might be a read error. V gene TRBV27 combines with J gene TRBJ1-2; maybe TRBD1 (5 bases). Germline lookup yields CDR1 MNHEY and CDR2 SMNVEV (reference sequence). This CDR3 region has 17 residues. The CDR3 DNA follows: TGTGCCAGCAGTGCGCGACTGGGTGGGACGGGGCTAAATGGCTGCACCTTC. This gives the protein CASSARLGGTGLNGCTF.

The chain carries TRBV11-2 and TRBJ2-3, with 7 bases matching TRBD2. J was trimmed by 0 bases and V by 5 bases; bases with no gene match: 8. Germline V gene sequence: CDR1 SGHAT, CDR2 FQNNGV. This CDR3 comprises 16 residues. The CDR3 DNA sequence: TGTGCCAGCAGCCCTTTCGCGGGGGAAAGCACAGATACGCAGTATTTT. Translation: CASSPFAGESTDTQYF.